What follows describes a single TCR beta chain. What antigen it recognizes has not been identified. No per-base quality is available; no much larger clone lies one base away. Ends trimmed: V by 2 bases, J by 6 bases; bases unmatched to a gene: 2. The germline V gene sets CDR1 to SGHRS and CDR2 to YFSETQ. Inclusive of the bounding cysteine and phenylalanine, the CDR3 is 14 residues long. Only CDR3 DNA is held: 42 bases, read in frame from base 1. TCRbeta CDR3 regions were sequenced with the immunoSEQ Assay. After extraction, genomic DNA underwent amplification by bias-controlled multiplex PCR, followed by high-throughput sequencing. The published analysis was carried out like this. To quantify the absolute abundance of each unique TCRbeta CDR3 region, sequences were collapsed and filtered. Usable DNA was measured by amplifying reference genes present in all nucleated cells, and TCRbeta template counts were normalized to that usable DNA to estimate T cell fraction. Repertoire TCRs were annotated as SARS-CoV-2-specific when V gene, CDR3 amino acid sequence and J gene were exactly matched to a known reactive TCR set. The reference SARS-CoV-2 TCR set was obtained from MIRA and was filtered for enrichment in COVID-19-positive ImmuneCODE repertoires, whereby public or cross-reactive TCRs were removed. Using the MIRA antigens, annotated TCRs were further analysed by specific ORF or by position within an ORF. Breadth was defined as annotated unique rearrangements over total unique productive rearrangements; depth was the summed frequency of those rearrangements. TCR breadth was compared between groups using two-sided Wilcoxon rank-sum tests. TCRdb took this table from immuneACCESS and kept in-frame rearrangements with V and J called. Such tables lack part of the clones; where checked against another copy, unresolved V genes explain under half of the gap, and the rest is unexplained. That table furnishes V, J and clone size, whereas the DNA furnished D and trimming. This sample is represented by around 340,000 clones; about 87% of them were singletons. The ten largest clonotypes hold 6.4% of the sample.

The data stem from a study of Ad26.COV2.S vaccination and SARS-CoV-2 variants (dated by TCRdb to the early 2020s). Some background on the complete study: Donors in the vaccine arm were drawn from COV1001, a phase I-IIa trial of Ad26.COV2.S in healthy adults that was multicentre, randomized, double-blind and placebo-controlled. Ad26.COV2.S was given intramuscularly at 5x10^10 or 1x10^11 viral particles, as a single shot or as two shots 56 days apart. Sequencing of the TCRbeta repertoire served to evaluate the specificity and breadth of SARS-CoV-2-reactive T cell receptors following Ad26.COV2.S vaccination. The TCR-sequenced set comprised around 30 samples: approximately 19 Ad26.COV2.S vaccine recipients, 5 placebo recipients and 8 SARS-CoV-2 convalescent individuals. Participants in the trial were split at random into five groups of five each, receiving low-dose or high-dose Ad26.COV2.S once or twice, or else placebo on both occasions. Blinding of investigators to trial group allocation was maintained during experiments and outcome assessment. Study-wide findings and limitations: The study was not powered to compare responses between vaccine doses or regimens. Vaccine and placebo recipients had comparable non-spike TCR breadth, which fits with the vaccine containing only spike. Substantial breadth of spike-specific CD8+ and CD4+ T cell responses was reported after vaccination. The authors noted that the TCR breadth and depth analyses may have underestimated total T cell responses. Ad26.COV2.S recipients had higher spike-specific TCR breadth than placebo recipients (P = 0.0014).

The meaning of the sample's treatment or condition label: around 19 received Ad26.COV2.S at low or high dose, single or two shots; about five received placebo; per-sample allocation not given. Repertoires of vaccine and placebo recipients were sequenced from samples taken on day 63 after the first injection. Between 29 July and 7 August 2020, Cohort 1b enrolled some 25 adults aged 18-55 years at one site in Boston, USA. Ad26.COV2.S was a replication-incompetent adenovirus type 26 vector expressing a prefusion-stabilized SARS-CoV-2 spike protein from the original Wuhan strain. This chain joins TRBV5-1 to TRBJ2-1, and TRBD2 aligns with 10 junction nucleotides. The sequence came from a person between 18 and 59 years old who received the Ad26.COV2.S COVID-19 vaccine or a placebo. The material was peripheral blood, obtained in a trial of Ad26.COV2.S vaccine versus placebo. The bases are TGCGCCAGCAGCTTTAGCGGGGGGTCCAATGAGCAGTTCTTC. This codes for CASSFSGGSNEQFF.